The rows below give T cell receptor beta chains drawn from one sample of a study of T cell repertoires in cytomegalovirus infection. MiXCR, applied by TCRdb to the reads, yields one record per CDR3 protein. The sample lists around 260,000 distinct CDR3 sequences; around 9% were seen once. Sample: PBMCs. These receptors came from a human donor in good health (CMV status not recorded). Some clones in this sample may be carry-over from other donors' samples. Both conserved end residues are part of each CDR3. The D gene is left open where the match is weak. Clone size is given for some rows only: seen once, a few or many times, or a class if the clone is expanded.

>TRBV7-2|TRBJ1-2|many|-
CASSSDKIGGYTF
TGTGCCAGCAGCTCAGATAAAATAGGTGGCTACACCTTC
>TRBV20-1|TRBJ1-1|few|-
CSAKDSFMNTEAFF
TGCAGTGCTAAGGACAGCTTTATGAACACTGAAGCTTTCTTT
>TRBV5-1|TRBJ2-7|-|TRBD2
CASSSGSGEAQVQYF
TGCGCCAGCAGCTCGGGTAGCGGGGAAGCGCAGGTGCAGTACTTC
>TRBV24-1|TRBJ2-1|many|TRBD2
CATGTSGNNEQFF
TGTGCCACCGGGACTAGCGGGAACAATGAGCAGTTCTTC
>TRBV7-2|TRBJ1-6|many|-
CASSLGSGQRNSPLHF
TGTGCCAGCAGCTTAGGGTCCGGACAGAGAAATTCACCCCTCCACTTT
>TRBV5-1|TRBJ2-7|-|TRBD1
CASSSGQGRLLYEQYF
TGCGCCAGCAGCTCCGGACAGGGGCGCCTACTCTACGAGCAGTACTTC
>TRBV5-1|TRBJ2-1|few|TRBD2
CASSLGLQLAGRSNEQFF
TGCGCCAGCAGCTTGGGCCTCCAACTAGCGGGTCGGAGCAATGAGCAGTTCTTC
>TRBV6-2/TRBV6-3|TRBJ2-7|many|TRBD1
CASSYNPSGDSRYEQYF
TGTGCCAGCAGTTACAACCCCTCCGGGGACAGCAGATACGAGCAGTACTTC
>TRBV10-2|TRBJ2-7|-|TRBD2
CASRETSGSLHEQYF
TGCGCCAGCCGGGAGACTAGCGGGAGCCTCCACGAGCAGTACTTC
>TRBV3-1|TRBJ2-1|-|-
CASSQKSSKRVYNEQFF
TGTGCCAGCAGCCAGAAATCGTCAAAGAGGGTCTACAATGAGCAGTTCTTC
>TRBV7-2|TRBJ2-2|many|-
CASSVFTGELFF
TGTGCCAGCAGCGTTTTTACCGGGGAGCTGTTTTTT
>TRBV19|TRBJ1-1|many|-
CASSMTAAAGTEAFF
TGTGCCAGTAGTATGACAGCCGCGGCTGGCACTGAAGCTTTCTTT
>TRBV7-8|TRBJ2-7|few|-
CASSLGQPGEQYF
TGTGCCAGCAGCTTAGGACAGCCCGGCGAGCAGTACTTC
>TRBV7-6|TRBJ2-5|many|-
CASSLAGEGETQYF
TGTGCCAGCAGCTTAGCGGGCGAGGGAGAGACCCAGTACTTC